This TCR beta chain was recorded in a study of metastatic and nonmetastatic thyroid tumors. Study-wide background: Comparison of repertoires was carried out across blood and tumor or nodule tissue from malignant and benign thyroid patients. Findings and limits, study-wide: Reports indicated that malignant thyroid tumors showed significantly higher TCR beta diversity than benign nodules did, in blood and tumor.

Via MiXCR, TCRdb re-called the PCR reads. The sample yields roughly 25,000 clones, 10% to 15% seen once. The entire patient cohort was treatment-naive prior to thyroid surgery. Looked up from germline, CDR1 is DFQATT and CDR2 is SNEGSKA (reference sequence). With 6 bases clipped from V and 2 bases from J, the junction kept 9 bases outside the gene matches. The CDR3 covers 14 residues. This clone is medium-sized in the sample. What it recognizes is unknown. The TCR sequence derives from a female donor with papillary thyroid cancer or a benign thyroid nodule (not recorded which). Some clones in this sample may be carry-over from other donors' samples. This chain joins TRBV20-1 and TRBJ1-2; TRBD1 matches 7 bases. Sequenced input: blood. CDR3 sequence: CSATYRGENYGYTF. CDR3 nucleotide sequence: TGCAGTGCAACCTACAGGGGAGAGAACTATGGCTACACCTTC.